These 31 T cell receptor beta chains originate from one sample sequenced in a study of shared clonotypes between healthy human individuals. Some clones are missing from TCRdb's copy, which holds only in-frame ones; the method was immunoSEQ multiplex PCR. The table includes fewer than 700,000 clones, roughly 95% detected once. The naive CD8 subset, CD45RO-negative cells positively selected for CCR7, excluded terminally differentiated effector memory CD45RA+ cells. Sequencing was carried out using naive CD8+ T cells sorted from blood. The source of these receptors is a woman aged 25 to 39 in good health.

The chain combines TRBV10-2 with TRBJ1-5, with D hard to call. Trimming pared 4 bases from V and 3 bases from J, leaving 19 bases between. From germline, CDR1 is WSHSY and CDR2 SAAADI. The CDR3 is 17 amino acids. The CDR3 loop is CASSVRAQPSLNQPQHF. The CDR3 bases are TGCGCCAGCAGTGTTAGGGCACAACCTTCCCTCAATCAGCCCCAGCATTTT.

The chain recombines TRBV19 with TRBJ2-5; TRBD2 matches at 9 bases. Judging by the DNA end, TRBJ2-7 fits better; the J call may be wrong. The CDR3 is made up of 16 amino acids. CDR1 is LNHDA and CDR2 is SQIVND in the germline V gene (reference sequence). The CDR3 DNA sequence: TGTGCCAGTAGTCCCATGGCTAGCGGGGCCCTCTACGAGCAGTACTTC. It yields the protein CASSPMASGALYEQYF.

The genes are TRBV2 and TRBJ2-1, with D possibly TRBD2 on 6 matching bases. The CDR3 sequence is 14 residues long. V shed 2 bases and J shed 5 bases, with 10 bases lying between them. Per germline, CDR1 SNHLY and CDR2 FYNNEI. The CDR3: CASSEILANNEQFF. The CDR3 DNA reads TGTGCCAGCAGTGAAATTCTAGCGAACAATGAGCAGTTCTTC.

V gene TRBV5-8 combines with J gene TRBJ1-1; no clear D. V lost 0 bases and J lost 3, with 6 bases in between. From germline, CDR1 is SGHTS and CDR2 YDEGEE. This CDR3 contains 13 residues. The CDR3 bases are TGTGCCAGCAGCTTGGGCGCCTACACTGAAGCTTTCTTT. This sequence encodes CASSLGAYTEAFF. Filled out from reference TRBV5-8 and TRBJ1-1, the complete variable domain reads EAGVTQSPTHLIKTRGQQATLRCSPISGHTSVYWYQQALGLGLQFLLWYDEGEERNRGNFPPRFSGRQFPNYSSELNVNALELEDSALYLCASSLGAYTEAFFGQGTRLTVV.

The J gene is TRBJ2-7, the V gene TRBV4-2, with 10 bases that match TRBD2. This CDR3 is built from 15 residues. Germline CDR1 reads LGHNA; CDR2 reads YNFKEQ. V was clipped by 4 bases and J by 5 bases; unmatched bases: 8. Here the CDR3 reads CASSPGAGGPDEQYF. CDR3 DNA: TGTGCCAGCAGCCCGGGAGCGGGAGGGCCGGACGAGCAGTACTTC.

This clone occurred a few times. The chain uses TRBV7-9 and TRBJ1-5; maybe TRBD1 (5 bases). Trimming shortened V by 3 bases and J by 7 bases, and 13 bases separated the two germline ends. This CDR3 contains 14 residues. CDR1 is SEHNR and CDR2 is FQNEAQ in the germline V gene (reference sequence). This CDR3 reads CASSLGGTAQPQHF. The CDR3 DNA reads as TGTGCCAGCAGCTTGGGGGGTACGGCGCAGCCCCAGCATTTT.

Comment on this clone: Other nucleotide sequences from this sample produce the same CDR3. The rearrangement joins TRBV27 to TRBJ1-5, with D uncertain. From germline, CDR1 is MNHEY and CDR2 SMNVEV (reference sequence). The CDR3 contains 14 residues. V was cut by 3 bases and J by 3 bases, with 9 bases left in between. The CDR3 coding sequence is TGTGCCAGCAGTTTCGCAGGACTCAATCAGCCCCAGCATTTT. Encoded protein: CASSFAGLNQPQHF.

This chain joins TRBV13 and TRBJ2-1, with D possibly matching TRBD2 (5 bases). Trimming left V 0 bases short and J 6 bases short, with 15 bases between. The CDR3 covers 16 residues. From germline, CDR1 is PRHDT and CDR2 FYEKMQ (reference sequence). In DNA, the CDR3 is TGTGCCAGCAGCTTAGGGGCGGGTCCCCCCTTCAATGAGCAGTTCTTC. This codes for CASSLGAGPPFNEQFF.

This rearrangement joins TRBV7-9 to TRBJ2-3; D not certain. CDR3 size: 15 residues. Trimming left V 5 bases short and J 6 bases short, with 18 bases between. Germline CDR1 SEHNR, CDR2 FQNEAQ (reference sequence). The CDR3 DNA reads TGTGCCAGCAGCCCCGGACGTACGGATTGGGATACGCAGTATTTT. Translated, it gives CASSPGRTDWDTQYF.

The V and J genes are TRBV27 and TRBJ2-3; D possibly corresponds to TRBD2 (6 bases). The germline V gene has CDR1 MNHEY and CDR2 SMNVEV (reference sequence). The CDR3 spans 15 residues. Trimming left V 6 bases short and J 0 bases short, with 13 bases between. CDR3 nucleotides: TGTGCCAGCAGCCCGACTAGACCTAGCACAGATACGCAGTATTTT. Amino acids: CASSPTRPSTDTQYF.

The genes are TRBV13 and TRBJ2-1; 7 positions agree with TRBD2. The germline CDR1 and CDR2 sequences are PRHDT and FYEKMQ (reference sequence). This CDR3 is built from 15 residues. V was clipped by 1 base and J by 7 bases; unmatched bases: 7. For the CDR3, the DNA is TGTGCCAGCAGCTTAGCTAGCGGTCGCGGGAATGAGCAGTTCTTC. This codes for CASSLASGRGNEQFF.

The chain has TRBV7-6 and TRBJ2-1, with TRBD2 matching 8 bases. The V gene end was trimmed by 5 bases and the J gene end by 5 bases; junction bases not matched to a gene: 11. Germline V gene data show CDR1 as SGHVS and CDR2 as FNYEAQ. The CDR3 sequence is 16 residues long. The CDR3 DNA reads TGTGCCAGCAGCCCTAGGCTTGCGGGAGGACACAATGAGCAGTTCTTC. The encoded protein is CASSPRLAGGHNEQFF.

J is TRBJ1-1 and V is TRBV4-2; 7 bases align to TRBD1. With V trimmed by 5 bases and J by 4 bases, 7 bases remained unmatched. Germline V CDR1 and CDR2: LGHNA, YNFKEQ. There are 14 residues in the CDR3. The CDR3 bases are TGTGCCAGCAGCTTACAGGGGAAAGGCACTGAAGCTTTCTTT. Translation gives CASSLQGKGTEAFF.

In DNA, the CDR3 is TGTGCCAGCGGATCCTCAGACACTCTACACTACGAGCAGTACTTC. It yields the protein CASGSSDTLHYEQYF. The gene calls are TRBV28 and TRBJ2-7, with D uncertain. Trimming cost V 8 bases and J 3 bases, with 20 bases left between them. Per germline, CDR1 MDHEN and CDR2 SYDVKM. The CDR3 contains 15 residues. The whole variable domain, filled in from reference TRBV28 and TRBJ2-7, reads DVKVTQSSRYLVKRTGEKVFLECVQDMDHENMFWYRQDPGLGLRLIYFSYDVKMKEKGDIPEGYSVSREKKERFSLILESASTNQTSMYLCASGSSDTLHYEQYFGPGTRLTVT.

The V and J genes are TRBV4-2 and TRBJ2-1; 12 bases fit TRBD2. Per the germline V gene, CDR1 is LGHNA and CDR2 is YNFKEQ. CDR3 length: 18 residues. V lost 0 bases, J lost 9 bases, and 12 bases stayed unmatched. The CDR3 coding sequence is TGTGCCAGCAGCCAAGATGATACTAGACTAGCGGGAGTCCTTGAGCAGTTCTTC. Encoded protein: CASSQDDTRLAGVLEQFF.

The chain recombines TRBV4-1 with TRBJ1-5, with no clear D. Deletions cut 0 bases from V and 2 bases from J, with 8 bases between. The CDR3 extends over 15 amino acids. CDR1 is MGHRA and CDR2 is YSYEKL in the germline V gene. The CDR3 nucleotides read TGCGCCAGCAGCCAAGATCTTAATCGCAATCAGCCCCAGCATTTT. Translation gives CASSQDLNRNQPQHF.

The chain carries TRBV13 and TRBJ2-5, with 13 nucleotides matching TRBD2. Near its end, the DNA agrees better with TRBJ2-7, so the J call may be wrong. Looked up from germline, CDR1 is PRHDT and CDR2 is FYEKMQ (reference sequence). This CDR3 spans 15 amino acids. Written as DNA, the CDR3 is TGTGCCAGCAGCTCGGGGACTAGCGGGACCTACGAGCAGTACTTC. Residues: CASSSGTSGTYEQYF.

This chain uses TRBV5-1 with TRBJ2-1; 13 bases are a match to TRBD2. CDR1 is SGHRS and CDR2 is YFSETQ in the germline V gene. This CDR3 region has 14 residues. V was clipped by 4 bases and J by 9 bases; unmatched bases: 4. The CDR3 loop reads CASSPGLAGVEQFF. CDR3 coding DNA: TGCGCCAGCAGCCCCGGACTAGCGGGAGTTGAGCAGTTCTTC.

The CDR3 DNA reads TGTGCCACCAGCGGGTACAATCAGCCCCAGCATTTT. This codes for CATSGYNQPQHF. J is TRBJ1-5 and V is TRBV15; D gene ambiguous. V was shortened by 5 bases and J by 3 bases, with 5 bases between the two germline ends. This CDR3 spans 12 amino acids. Germline lookup yields CDR1 LNHNV and CDR2 YYDKDF (reference sequence).

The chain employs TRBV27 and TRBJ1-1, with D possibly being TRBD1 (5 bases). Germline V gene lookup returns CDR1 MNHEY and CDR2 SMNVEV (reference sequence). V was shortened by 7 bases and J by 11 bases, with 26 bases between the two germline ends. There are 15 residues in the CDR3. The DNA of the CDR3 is TGTGCCAGCATAGGGCCAGGGCATTTGGGGTCCGAGGCTTTCTTT. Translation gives CASIGPGHLGSEAFF.

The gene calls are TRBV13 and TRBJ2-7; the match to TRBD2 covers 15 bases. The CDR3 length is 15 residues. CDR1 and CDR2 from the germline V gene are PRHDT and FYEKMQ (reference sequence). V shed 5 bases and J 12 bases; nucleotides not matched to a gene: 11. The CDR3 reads CASSNKGLAGGGVYF. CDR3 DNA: TGTGCCAGCAGCAACAAGGGACTAGCGGGAGGAGGGGTGTACTTC.

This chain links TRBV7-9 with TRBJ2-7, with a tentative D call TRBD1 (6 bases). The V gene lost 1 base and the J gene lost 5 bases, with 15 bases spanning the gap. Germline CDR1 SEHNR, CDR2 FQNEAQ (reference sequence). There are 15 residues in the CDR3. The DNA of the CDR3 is TGTGCCAGCAGCTTAGGGGTCGTCAGGGGTGACGAGCAGTACTTC. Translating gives CASSLGVVRGDEQYF.

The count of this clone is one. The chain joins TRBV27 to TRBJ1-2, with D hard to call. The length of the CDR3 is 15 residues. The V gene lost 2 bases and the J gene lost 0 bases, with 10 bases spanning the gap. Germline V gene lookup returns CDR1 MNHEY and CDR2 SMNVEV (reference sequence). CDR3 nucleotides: TGTGCCAGCAGTTTAATCGCAGGAGCTAACTATGGCTACACCTTC. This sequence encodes CASSLIAGANYGYTF.

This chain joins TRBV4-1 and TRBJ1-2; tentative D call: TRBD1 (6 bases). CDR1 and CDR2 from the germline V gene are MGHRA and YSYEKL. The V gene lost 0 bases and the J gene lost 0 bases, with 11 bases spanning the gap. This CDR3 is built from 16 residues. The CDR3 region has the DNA TGCGCCAGCAGCCAAGATCTGGAGGGGGCTAACTATGGCTACACCTTC. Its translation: CASSQDLEGANYGYTF.

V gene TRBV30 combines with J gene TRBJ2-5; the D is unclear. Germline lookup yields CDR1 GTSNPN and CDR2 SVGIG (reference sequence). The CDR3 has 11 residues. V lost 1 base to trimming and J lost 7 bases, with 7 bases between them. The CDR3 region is CAWSDGGTQYF. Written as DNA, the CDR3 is TGTGCCTGGAGTGACGGTGGGACCCAGTACTTC.

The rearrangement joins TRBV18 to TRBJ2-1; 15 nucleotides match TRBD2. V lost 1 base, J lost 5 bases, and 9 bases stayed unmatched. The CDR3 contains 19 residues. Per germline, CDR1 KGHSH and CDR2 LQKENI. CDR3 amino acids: CASSPLRTSGRDRDNEQFF. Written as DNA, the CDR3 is TGTGCCAGCTCACCACTCAGGACTAGCGGGAGGGACAGAGACAATGAGCAGTTCTTC.

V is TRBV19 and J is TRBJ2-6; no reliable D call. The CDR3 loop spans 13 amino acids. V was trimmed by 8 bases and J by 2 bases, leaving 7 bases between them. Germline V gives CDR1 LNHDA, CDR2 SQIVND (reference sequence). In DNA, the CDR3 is TGTGCCAGTCTCCCTCCTGGGGCCAACGTCCTGACTTTC. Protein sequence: CASLPPGANVLTF.

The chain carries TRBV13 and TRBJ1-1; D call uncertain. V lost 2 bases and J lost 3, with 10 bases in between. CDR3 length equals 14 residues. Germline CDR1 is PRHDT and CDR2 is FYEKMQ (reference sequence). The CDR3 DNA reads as TGTGCCAGCAGCTTATCTCAAACAGACACTGAAGCTTTCTTT. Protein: CASSLSQTDTEAFF.

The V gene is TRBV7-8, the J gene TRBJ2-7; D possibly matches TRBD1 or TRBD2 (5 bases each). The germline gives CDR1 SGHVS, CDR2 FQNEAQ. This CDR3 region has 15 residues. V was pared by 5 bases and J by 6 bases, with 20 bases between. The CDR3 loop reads CASSPRDQRYPEQYF. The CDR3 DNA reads TGTGCCAGCAGCCCCCGGGACCAGCGCTACCCCGAGCAGTACTTC.

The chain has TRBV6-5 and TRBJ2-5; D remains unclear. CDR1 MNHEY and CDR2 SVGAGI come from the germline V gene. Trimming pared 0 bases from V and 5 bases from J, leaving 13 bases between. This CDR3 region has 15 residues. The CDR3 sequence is CASSYSWLDQETQYF. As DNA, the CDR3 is TGTGCCAGCAGTTACTCGTGGCTAGATCAGGAGACCCAGTACTTC.

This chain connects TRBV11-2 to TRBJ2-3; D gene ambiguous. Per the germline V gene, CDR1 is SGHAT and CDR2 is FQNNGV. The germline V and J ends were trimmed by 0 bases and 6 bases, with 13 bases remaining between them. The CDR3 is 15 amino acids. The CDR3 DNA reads TGTGCCAGCAGCTTAGATGGTATAGATCGGGATACGCAGTATTTT. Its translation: CASSLDGIDRDTQYF.